This TCR beta chain was identified during a study of CD8+ T cells in alopecia areata (dated by TCRdb to the late 2010s). Study-wide context: Treated patients were enrolled in an open-label pilot trial of oral tofacitinib at 5 to 10 mg twice daily for moderate-to-severe alopecia areata. In treated patients, disease severity was measured using the SALT score, which gives the percentage of scalp surface area affected. Tofacitinib-treated patients had biopsies at baseline and at 4 and 24 weeks of treatment, with a later scalp biopsy in several patients. Scalp clonality was compared among normal scalp (n=4), patchy alopecia areata scalp (n=8), and alopecia totalis/universalis scalp (n=8). immunoSEQ multiplex PCR using 35 Vbeta forward primers and 13 Jbeta reverse primers was used to amplify TCRbeta CDR3 regions. Human TCRbeta sequencing covered scalp tissue and sorted CD4+ and CD8+ peripheral blood T cells from patchy and totalis/universalis alopecia areata patients and healthy controls. RNA came from the PAXgene miRNA kit for fixed scalp, the miRNeasy kit for PBMCs, and the RNeasy kit for mouse skin. Patients stayed on tofacitinib for 6 to 18 months and then had 6 months of follow-up off drug so that delayed response and recurrence could be assessed. High-throughput TCRbeta sequencing was used to examine T cell clonal expansion in alopecia areata in both the C3H/HeJ mouse model and human patients.

CDR1 GTSNPN and CDR2 SVGIG were looked up in the germline V gene (reference sequence). V and J lose 4 bases and 6 bases, and a span of 6 bases separates them. Taken from cysteine to phenylalanine, the CDR3 has 11 residues. Just CDR3 DNA is preserved here, 33 bases in frame from base 1. The library was made by the immunoSEQ multiplex PCR assay. RNA was extracted from all samples and reverse transcribed into cDNA, which served as template for TCR sequencing. First-strand cDNA was synthesized using SuperScript III with a 2:1 mix of oligo-dT and random hexamers. Amplification bias was assessed with a synthetic immune receptor repertoire, and residual bias was removed computationally. The original methods were these. Raw reads were preprocessed for error removal, and CDR3 was defined according to IMGT conventions as running from the conserved cysteine to phenylalanine. To get clonality, Shannon entropy was normalized by log2 of the number of productive unique TCRs and the result was subtracted from 1. Whether each scalp clone was CD4 or CD8 was inferred by checking scalp TCRbeta sequences against the CD4 and CD8 repertoires from sorted blood. Drawn from immuneACCESS, this table holds only the in-frame rearrangements with V and J called that TCRdb kept. Clones are partly lost; checked studies trace under half to an unresolved V gene and leave the rest unexplained. The DNA was the basis for D and trimming; V, J and clone size are from that table. The sample includes some 170,000 clones, with about 54% observed a single time. The biggest ten clones account for 16% of the sample.

The treatment or condition label, read with the paper, signifies: oral pan-JAK inhibitor, 5-10 mg twice daily. Peripheral blood and lesional scalp punch biopsies were obtained from patients with alopecia areata. PBMCs were isolated by density centrifugation and stained for CD3, CD4 and CD8, and CD4+ and CD8+ T cells were sorted on a FACSAria. In regard to this clone: The antigen this receptor binds is unknown. No quality values exist for individual bases; no much larger clone is one base distant.

The full study reports these points: Shared TCR sequences between patients were less evident than in mice, which may be partly attributable to HLA diversity in the patient population. Tofacitinib significantly decreased scalp clonality and the number of expanded CD8+ clones among the top 100 scalp clones. Scalp TCR repertoire analysis is complicated because resident alphabeta T cells in normal human skin are also sequenced, whereas mouse skin is dominated by gammadelta T cells. Compared with normal scalp, lesional scalp, particularly in alopecia totalis/universalis, had higher clonality and more expanded CD8+ clones, which suggests antigenic drive. During tofacitinib treatment, many expanded lesional clones remained in scalp and blood, and this persistence may partly explain relapse after treatment is stopped. Because the treated cohort was small and had only one nonresponder, larger studies are needed to examine links between baseline CD8+ expansion and response.

This material consisted of CD4+ T cells sorted from blood, taken between weeks 55 and 65, from a patient treated with tofacitinib. This sequence uses TRBV30 and TRBJ2-2; the D gene lacks a confident call. The sequence was obtained from a human donor with alopecia areata. The nucleotide sequence is TGTGCCTGGATCTTCGCCGGGGAGCTGTTTTTT. It encodes CAWIFAGELFF.